The clone carrying this T cell receptor (beta chain) was recorded many times. The antigen remains unidentified. The data belong to a study of T-cell reconstitution after alpha-beta-depleted transplantation in children. Study-level points and caveats: Several hundred graft clones that had expanded were reportedly the source of alpha-beta T cells about two months after transplant. Some patients owed their high day-60 TCRbeta diversity to surviving recipient T cells and thymic progenitors. The main origin of T-cell counts and diversity one year after transplant was newly produced T cells.

The length of the CDR3 is 15 residues. Trimming took 5 bases from V and 4 from J; bases not matched to a gene: 5. The TCRbeta library incorporated unique molecular identifiers. TCRdb re-called the PCR reads through MiXCR, storing one row per CDR3 protein. Seen here are more than 200,000 distinct CDR3 sequences, roughly 24% observed once, and the top ten hold 2.6%. The TCR comes from a girl aged 2-10 years with Fanconi anemia, due to receive a stem cell transplant. The chain recombines TRBV12-3 or TRBV12-4 with TRBJ2-1, with 10 bases lining up with TRBD1. This specimen consisted of PBMCs, obtained before TCRalphabeta/CD19-depleted stem cell transplant. In DNA form, the CDR3 reads TGTGCCAGCAGTCGGACAGGGGGTCGTTACAATGAGCAGTTCTTC. Its protein product is CASSRTGGRYNEQFF.